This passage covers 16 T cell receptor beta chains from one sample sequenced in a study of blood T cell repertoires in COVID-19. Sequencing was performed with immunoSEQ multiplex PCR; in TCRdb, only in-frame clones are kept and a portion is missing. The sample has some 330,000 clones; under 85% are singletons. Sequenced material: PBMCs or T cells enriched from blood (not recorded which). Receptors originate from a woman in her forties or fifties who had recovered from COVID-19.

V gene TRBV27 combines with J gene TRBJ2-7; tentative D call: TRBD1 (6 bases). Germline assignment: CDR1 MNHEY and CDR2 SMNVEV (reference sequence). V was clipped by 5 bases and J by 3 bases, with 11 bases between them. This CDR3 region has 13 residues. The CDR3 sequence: CASSPTGIYEQYF. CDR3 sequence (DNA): TGTGCCAGCAGTCCTACAGGGATCTACGAGCAGTACTTC.

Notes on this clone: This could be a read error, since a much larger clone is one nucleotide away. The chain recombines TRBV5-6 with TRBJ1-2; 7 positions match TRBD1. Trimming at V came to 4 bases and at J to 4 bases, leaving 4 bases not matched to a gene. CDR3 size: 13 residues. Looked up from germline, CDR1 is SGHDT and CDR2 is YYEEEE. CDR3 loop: CASSPTGIYGYTF. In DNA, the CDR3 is TGTGCCAGCAGCCCGACAGGGATCTATGGCTACACCTTC.

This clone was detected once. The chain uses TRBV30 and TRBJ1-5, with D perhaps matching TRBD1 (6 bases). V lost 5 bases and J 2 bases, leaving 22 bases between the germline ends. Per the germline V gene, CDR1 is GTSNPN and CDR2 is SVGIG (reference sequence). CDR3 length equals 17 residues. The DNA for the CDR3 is TGTGCCTGGTCCCCCGCCTTTGGGGGGGCGGGCAATCAGCCCCAGCATTTT. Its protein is CAWSPAFGGAGNQPQHF.

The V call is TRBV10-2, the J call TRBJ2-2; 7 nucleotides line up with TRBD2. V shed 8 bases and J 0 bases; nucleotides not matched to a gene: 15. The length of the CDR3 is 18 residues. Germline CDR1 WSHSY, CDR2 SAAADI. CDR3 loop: CASFPTSGLGPNTGELFF. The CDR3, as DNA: TGCGCCAGCTTCCCCACATCTGGACTAGGCCCGAACACCGGGGAGCTGTTTTTT.

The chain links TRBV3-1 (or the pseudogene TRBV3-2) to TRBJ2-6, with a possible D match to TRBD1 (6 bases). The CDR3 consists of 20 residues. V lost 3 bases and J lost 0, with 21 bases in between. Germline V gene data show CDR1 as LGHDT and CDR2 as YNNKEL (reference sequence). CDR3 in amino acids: CASSQFLGWQGPSGANVLTF. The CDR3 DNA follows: TGTGCCAGCAGCCAGTTTTTAGGTTGGCAGGGGCCCTCTGGGGCCAACGTCCTGACTTTC.

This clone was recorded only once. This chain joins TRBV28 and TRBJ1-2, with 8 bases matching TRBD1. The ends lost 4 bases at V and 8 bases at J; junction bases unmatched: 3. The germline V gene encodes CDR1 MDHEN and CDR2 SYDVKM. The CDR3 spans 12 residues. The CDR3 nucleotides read TGTGCCAGCAGTTCGACAGGGGAGGGCTACACCTTC. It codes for CASSSTGEGYTF.

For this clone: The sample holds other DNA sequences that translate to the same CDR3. The CDR3 loop reads CASSYSGSYGYTF. For the CDR3, the DNA is TGTGCCAGCAGTTACTCAGGGAGCTATGGCTACACCTTC. The genes are TRBV6-2 or TRBV6-3 and TRBJ1-2; D ambiguous. With 0 bases removed from V and 4 bases from J, the gap between germline ends came to 6 bases. CDR1 and CDR2 (germline): MNHEY, SVGEGT. The length of the CDR3 is 13 residues.

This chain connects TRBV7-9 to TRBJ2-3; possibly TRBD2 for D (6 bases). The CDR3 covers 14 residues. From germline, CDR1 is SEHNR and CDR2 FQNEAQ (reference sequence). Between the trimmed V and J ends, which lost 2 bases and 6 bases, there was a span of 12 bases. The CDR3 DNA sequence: TGTGCCAGCAGCTTAAACGAGGCGGGGGATACGCAGTATTTT. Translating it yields CASSLNEAGDTQYF. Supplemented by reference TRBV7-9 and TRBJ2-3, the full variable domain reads DTGVSQNPRHKITKRGQNVTFRCDPISEHNRLYWYRQTLGQGPEFLTYFQNEAQLEKSRLLSDRFSAERPKGSFSTLEIQRTEQGDSAMYLCASSLNEAGDTQYFGPGTRLTVL.

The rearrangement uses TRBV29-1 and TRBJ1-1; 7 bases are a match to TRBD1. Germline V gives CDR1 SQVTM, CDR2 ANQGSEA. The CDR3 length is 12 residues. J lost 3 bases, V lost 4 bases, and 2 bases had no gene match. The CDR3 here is CSVAGQYTEAFF. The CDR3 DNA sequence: TGCAGCGTTGCGGGACAGTACACTGAAGCTTTCTTT.

CDR3 sequence (DNA): TGTGCCAGCAGTCCCCCCCCTGGTAGTAACTATAATTCACCCCTCCACTTT. It yields the protein CASSPPPGSNYNSPLHF. This rearrangement joins TRBV6-6 to TRBJ1-6; no clear D gene. This CDR3 spans 17 amino acids. CDR1 MNHNY and CDR2 SVGAGI come from the germline V gene (reference sequence). The V gene lost 5 bases and the J gene lost 3 bases, with 17 bases spanning the gap.

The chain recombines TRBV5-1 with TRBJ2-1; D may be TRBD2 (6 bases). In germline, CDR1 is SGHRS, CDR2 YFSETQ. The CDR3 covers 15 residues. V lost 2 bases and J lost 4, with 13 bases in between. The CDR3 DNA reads TGCGCCAGCAGCTTTGGTCCCGGAGGGTACAATGAGCAGTTCTTC. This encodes CASSFGPGGYNEQFF.

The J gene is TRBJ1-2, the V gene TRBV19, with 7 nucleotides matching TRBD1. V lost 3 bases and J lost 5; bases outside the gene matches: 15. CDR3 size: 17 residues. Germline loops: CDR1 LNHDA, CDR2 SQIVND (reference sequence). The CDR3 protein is CASSIVGDSRGSYGYTF. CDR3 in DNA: TGTGCCAGTAGTATCGTAGGGGACAGTAGAGGATCTTATGGCTACACCTTC. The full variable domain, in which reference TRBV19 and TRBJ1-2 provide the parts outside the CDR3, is DGGITQSPKYLFRKEGQNVTLSCEQNLNHDAMYWYRQDPGQGLRLIYYSQIVNDFQKGDIAEGYSVSREKKESFPLTVTSAQKNPTAFYLCASSIVGDSRGSYGYTFGSGTRLTVV.

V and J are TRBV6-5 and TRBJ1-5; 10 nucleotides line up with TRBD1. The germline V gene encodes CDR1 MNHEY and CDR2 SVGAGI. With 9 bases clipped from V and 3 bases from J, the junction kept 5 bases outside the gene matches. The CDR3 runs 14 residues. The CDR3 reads CASTGQGHNQPQHF. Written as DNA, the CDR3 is TGTGCCAGTACGGGACAGGGGCACAATCAGCCCCAGCATTTT.

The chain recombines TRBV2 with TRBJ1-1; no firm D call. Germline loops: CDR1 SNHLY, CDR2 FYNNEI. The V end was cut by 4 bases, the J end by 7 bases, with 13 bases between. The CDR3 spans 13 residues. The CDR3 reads CASSVKGGYEAFF. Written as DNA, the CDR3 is TGTGCCAGCAGTGTCAAGGGAGGCTATGAAGCTTTCTTT.

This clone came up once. As DNA, the CDR3 is TGTGCCATCAGTGTTGGGCAGGGGGCTACCTACGAGCAGTACTTC. Translated: CAISVGQGATYEQYF. V usage is TRBV10-3 and J usage is TRBJ2-7, with TRBD1 matching over 8 bases. The J segment lost 2 bases and the V segment lost 4 bases, leaving 7 bases of the junction unmatched. Germline V lookup: CDR1 ENHRY, CDR2 SYGVKD. The CDR3 contains 15 residues.

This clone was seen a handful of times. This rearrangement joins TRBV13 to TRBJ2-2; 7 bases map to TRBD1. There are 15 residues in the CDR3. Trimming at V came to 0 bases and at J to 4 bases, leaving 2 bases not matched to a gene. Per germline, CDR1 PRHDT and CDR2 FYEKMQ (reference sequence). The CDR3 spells CASSLGTGPTGELFF. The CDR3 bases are TGTGCCAGCAGCTTAGGGACAGGGCCCACCGGGGAGCTGTTTTTT.